Listed below are T cell receptor beta chains from one sample, sequenced in a study of T-cell memory formation after mild COVID-19. Each CDR3 protein is one row after TCRdb ran MiXCR on the 5' RACE reads. The top ten clones hold around 3.9% of a sample with roughly 170,000 distinct CDR3 sequences, around 18% of them seen once. The sample taken for sequencing was PBMCs or a T cell subset sorted from them (not recorded which). The receptors stem from a man aged 18 to 29 who had mild COVID-19 (a few samples of this study predate the infection). Cell type and time point are not known. Both conserved end residues are part of each CDR3. The D gene is left open where the match is weak. Clone size appears in some rows only: once, few, many, or a class for an expanded clone.

v_call	cdr3_length	j_call	d_call	clone_size	cdr3_aa	cdr3_nt
TRBV15	14	TRBJ1-2	-	-	CATSRDLGFGGYTF	TGTGCCACCAGCAGAGATCTAGGGTTTGGAGGCTACACCTTC
TRBV5-1	13	TRBJ2-7	TRBD1	many	CASSPDRAYEQYF	TGCGCCAGCAGCCCTGACAGGGCCTACGAGCAGTACTTC
TRBV12-3/TRBV12-4	15	TRBJ2-3	TRBD2	-	CASSFRRGKGDTQYF	TGTGCCAGCAGTTTCAGGCGGGGGAAGGGAGATACGCAGTATTTT
TRBV12-3/TRBV12-4	12	TRBJ2-2	-	-	CASSSATGELFF	TGTGCCAGCAGTTCCGCGACCGGGGAGCTGTTTTTT
TRBV7-9	13	TRBJ1-1	-	-	CATDRLQNTEAFF	TGTGCCACGGACAGACTTCAGAACACTGAAGCTTTCTTT
TRBV12-3/TRBV12-4	14	TRBJ2-5	-	many	CASSLETGGETQYF	TGTGCCAGCAGTTTAGAGACAGGAGGAGAGACCCAGTACTTC
TRBV10-3	14	TRBJ1-3	TRBD1	-	CASSRDSSGNTIYF	TGTGCCTCGTCACGGGACAGCTCTGGAAACACCATATATTTT
TRBV24-1	16	TRBJ2-1	-	many	CATRDPGLNTDNEQFF	TGTGCCACCAGAGATCCAGGACTAAATACCGACAATGAGCAGTTCTTC
TRBV6-5	15	TRBJ2-3	-	-	CASSYSYAAADTQYF	TGTGCCAGCAGTTACTCCTACGCTGCGGCAGATACGCAGTATTTT
TRBV4-3	16	TRBJ1-2	-	-	CASSQVGGRSTYGYTF	TGCGCCAGCAGCCAAGTTGGCGGTCGAAGCACCTATGGCTACACCTTC
TRBV5-6	13	TRBJ2-5	-	-	CASSFWEQETQYF	TGTGCCAGCAGCTTTTGGGAACAAGAGACCCAGTACTTC
TRBV7-2	11	TRBJ2-1	-	-	CASSQSRERFF	TGTGCCAGCAGCCAGTCTAGGGAAAGGTTCTTC
TRBV12-3/TRBV12-4	14	TRBJ1-2	-	once	CASSLVADNYGYTF	TGTGCCAGCAGTTTAGTGGCGGACAACTATGGCTACACCTTC
TRBV2	15	TRBJ2-6	-	-	CATRLRGAGANVLTF	TGTGCCACAAGGCTCAGGGGGGCTGGGGCCAACGTCCTGACTTTC
TRBV7-3	15	TRBJ2-3	TRBD1	few	CASSYQTGGTDTQYF	TGTGCCAGCAGTTATCAAACAGGGGGCACAGATACGCAGTATTTT
TRBV20-1	13	TRBJ1-1	-	-	CSALKDLNTEAFF	TGCAGTGCTCTCAAGGATCTTAACACTGAAGCTTTCTTT
TRBV10-3	17	TRBJ1-4	-	-	CAISESFGGPLNEKLFF	TGTGCCATCAGTGAAAGCTTTGGGGGGCCTCTCAATGAAAAACTGTTTTTT
TRBV7-9	15	TRBJ1-1	-	-	CASSLGLALNTEAFF	TGTGCCAGCAGCTTAGGTCTGGCACTTAACACTGAAGCTTTCTTT
TRBV7-2	13	TRBJ2-5	-	once	CASSFIEQETQYF	TGTGCCAGCAGCTTTATAGAACAAGAGACCCAGTACTTC
TRBV6-6	16	TRBJ2-7	-	few	CASSEAGTVGSYEQYF	TGTGCCAGCAGTGAGGCCGGGACCGTGGGCTCCTACGAGCAGTACTTC
TRBV12-3/TRBV12-4	13	TRBJ1-5	-	few	CASTSGVGQPQHF	TGTGCCAGCACCTCCGGGGTAGGGCAGCCCCAGCATTTT
TRBV28	13	TRBJ1-5	-	-	CATRVSLNQPQHF	TGTGCCACCAGGGTTTCCTTAAATCAGCCCCAGCATTTT
TRBV28	13	TRBJ1-2	TRBD1	few	CASKQGGIYGYTF	TGTGCCAGCAAGCAGGGGGGAATCTATGGCTACACCTTC
TRBV4-3	13	TRBJ2-7	TRBD2	few	CASSQGLAGEQYF	TGCGCCAGCAGCCAGGGACTAGCGGGGGAGCAGTACTTC
TRBV20-1	12	TRBJ1-1	-	-	CSATLRGTEAFF	TGCAGTGCTACACTCCGGGGCACTGAAGCTTTCTTT
TRBV7-2	15	TRBJ2-2	TRBD2	few	CASSLGGLGPGELFF	TGTGCCAGCAGCTTAGGGGGACTAGGACCCGGGGAGCTGTTTTTT
TRBV7-9	13	TRBJ2-7	-	few	CASSLAGSHEQYF	TGTGCCAGCAGCTTAGCGGGTAGCCACGAGCAGTACTTC
TRBV11-1	14	TRBJ2-3	TRBD1	-	CASSVDRGTDTQYF	TGTGCCAGCAGCGTCGACAGGGGCACAGATACGCAGTATTTT
TRBV7-2	14	TRBJ1-1	-	few	CASSGRLYNTEAFF	TGTGCCAGCAGCGGGCGATTGTATAACACTGAAGCTTTCTTT
TRBV9	13	TRBJ2-5	-	-	CASSVGREETQYF	TGTGCCAGCAGCGTAGGTCGGGAGGAGACCCAGTACTTC
TRBV7-9	13	TRBJ2-5	-	many	CASSLAGPETQYF	TGTGCCAGCAGCTTAGCCGGCCCAGAGACCCAGTACTTC
TRBV7-2	16	TRBJ1-2	TRBD1	few	CASSLGPSQGAGGYTF	TGTGCCAGCAGCTTAGGCCCGTCACAGGGGGCTGGTGGCTACACCTTC
TRBV10-2	17	TRBJ1-1	TRBD1	few	CASIPRDSGRRYTEAFF	TGCGCCAGCATACCCCGGGACAGCGGTCGGCGGTACACTGAAGCTTTCTTT
TRBV4-2	19	TRBJ2-1	TRBD2	few	CASSQGLGLAGGSKNEQFF	TGTGCCAGCAGCCAGGGCCTCGGACTAGCGGGGGGTTCGAAAAATGAGCAGTTCTTC
TRBV7-2	15	TRBJ1-2	TRBD1	-	CASTPGQGASDGYTF	TGTGCCAGCACCCCCGGACAGGGGGCTTCGGATGGCTACACCTTC
TRBV27	19	TRBJ2-3	-	few	CASSFWSSSGTASTDTQYF	TGTGCCAGCAGTTTTTGGTCTAGCAGCGGGACAGCTAGCACAGATACGCAGTATTTT
TRBV7-2	15	TRBJ1-2	TRBD1	-	CASSSRTGESMRYTF	TGTGCCAGCAGCTCGCGGACAGGAGAGTCGATGCGCTACACCTTC
TRBV4-1	17	TRBJ2-1	TRBD1	-	CASSQRGQGDGNNEQFF	TGCGCCAGCAGCCAAAGGGGACAGGGGGACGGCAACAATGAGCAGTTCTTC
TRBV28	16	TRBJ2-7	TRBD2	few	CASSPRAGWGRYEQYF	TGTGCCAGCAGCCCCAGAGCGGGATGGGGGAGGTACGAGCAGTACTTC
TRBV12-3/TRBV12-4	15	TRBJ1-5	TRBD1	many	CASSQTGTEYQPQHF	TGTGCCAGCAGTCAAACCGGGACAGAATATCAGCCCCAGCATTTT
TRBV5-1	14	TRBJ2-2	TRBD1	-	CASSLGTGSGELFF	TGCGCCAGCAGCTTGGGGACAGGCTCCGGGGAGCTGTTTTTT
TRBV28	15	TRBJ1-1	-	many	CASSPPLWVGLEAFF	TGTGCCAGCAGTCCCCCATTGTGGGTGGGACTCGAAGCTTTCTTT
TRBV5-1	14	TRBJ1-2	-	many	CASSLDGQSTLPTF	TGCGCCAGCAGCTTGGATGGACAGTCCACCCTTCCCACCTTC
TRBV29-1	13	TRBJ1-3	-	-	CSALRDEGNTIYF	TGCAGCGCCCTAAGGGATGAGGGAAACACCATATATTTT
TRBV20-1	14	TRBJ2-5	TRBD1	few	CSAEGQGGQETQYF	TGCAGTGCTGAGGGACAGGGGGGCCAAGAGACCCAGTACTTC